This paragraph covers one TCR beta chain sequence. Its target is unknown. The trim removed 11 bases at V and 5 bases at J, leaving 12 bases unmatched. The CDR3 runs 14 residues. CDR1 is MNHNY and CDR2 is SVGAGI in the germline V gene (reference sequence). Clones were read by immunoSEQ multiplex PCR, and TCRdb kept only the in-frame ones, dropping some. The sample lists 8,500 to 13,000 clones, roughly 70% occurring once. The sample belongs to a study of vaccination effects on CD4 cells after COVID-19. In the ViraFEST assay, antigen-specific CD4+ clonotypes were identified by expansion after peptide-pool stimulation. The culture ran for 10 days, and then CD4+ T cells were isolated. The vaccine recipients had no prior SARS-CoV-2 infection, with negative nucleocapsid antibodies. Study observations and caveats: No early post-infection timepoints were available in the study, which also included few convalescent patients.

The sample consisted of CD4+ T cells from PBMCs cultured with HCoV-229E spike peptides, taken before COVID-19 vaccination. This clonotype was obtained from a human donor who received a COVID-19 vaccine. The V and J genes are TRBV6-6 and TRBJ1-5; TRBD1 aligns across 7 bases. The CDR3 DNA reads TGTGCCGCCTCCGGGACAGTGGGATATCAGCCCCAGCATTTT. Protein product: CAASGTVGYQPQHF.